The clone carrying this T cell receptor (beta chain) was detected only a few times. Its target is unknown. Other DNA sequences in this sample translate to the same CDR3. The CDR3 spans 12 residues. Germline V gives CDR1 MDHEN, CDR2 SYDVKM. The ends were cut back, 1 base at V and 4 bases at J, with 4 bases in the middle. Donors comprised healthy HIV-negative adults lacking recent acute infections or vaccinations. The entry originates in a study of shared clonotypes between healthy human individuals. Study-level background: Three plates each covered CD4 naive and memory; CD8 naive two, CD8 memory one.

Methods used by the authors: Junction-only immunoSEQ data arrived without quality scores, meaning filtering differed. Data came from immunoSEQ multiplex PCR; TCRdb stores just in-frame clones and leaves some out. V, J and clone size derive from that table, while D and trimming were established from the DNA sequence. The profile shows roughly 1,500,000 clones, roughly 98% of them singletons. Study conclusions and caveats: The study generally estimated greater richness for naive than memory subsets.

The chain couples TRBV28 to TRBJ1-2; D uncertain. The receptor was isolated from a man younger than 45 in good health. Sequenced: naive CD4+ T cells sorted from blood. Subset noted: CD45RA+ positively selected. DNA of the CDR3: TGTGCCAGCAGTTTATTGAGCTATGGCTACACCTTC. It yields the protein CASSLLSYGYTF.